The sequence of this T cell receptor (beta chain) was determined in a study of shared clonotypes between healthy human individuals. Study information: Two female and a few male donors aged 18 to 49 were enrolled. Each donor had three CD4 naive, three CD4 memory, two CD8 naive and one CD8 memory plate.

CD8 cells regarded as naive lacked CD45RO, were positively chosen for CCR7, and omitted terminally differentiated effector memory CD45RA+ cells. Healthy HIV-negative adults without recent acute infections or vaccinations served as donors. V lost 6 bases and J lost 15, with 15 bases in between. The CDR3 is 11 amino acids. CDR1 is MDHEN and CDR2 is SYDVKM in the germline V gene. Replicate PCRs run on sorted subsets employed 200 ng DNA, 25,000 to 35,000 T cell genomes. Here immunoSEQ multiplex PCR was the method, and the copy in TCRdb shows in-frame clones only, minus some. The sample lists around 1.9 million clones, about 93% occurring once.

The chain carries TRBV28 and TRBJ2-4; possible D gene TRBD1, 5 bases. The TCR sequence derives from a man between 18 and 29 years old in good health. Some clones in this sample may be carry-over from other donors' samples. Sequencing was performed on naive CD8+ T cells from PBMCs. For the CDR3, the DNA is TGTGCCAGCAGCAAAGTACAGGATCGGTACTTC. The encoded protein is CASSKVQDRYF.